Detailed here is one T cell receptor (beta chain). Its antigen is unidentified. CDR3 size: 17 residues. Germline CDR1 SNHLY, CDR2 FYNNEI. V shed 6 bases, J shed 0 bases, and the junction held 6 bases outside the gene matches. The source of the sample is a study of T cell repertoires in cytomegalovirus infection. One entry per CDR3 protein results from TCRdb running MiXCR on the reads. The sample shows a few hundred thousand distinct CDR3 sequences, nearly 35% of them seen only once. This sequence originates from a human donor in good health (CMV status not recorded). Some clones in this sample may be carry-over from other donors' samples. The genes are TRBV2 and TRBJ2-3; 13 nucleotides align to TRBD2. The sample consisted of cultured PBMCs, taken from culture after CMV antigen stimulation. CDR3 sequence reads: CASSRGTSGISTDTQYF. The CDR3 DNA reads TGTGCCAGCAGCCGAGGGACTAGCGGGATCAGCACAGATACGCAGTATTTT.